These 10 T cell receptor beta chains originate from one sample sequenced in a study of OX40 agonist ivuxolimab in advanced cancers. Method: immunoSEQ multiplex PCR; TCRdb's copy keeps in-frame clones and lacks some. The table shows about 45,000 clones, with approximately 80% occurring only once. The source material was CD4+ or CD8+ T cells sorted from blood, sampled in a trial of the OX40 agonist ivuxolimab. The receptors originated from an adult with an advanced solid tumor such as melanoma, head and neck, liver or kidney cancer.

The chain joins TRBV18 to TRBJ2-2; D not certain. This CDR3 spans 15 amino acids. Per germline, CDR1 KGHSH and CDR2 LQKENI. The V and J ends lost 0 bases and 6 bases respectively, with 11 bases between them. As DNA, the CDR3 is TGTGCCAGCTCACCACCGAATCCGTCAGCCGGGGAGCTGTTTTTT. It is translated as CASSPPNPSAGELFF.

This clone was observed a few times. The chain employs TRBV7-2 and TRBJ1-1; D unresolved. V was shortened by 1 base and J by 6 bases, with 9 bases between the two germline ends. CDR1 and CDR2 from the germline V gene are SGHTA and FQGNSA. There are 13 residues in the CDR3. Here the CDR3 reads CASSLGTLSEAFF. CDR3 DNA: TGTGCCAGCAGCTTAGGTACCCTGTCTGAAGCTTTCTTT.

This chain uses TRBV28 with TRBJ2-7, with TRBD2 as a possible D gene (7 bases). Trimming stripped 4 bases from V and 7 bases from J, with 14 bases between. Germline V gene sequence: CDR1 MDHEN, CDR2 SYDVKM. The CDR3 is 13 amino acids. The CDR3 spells CASSSAGAGEQYF. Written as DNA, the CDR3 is TGTGCCAGCAGTTCCGCGGGGGCGGGGGAGCAGTACTTC.

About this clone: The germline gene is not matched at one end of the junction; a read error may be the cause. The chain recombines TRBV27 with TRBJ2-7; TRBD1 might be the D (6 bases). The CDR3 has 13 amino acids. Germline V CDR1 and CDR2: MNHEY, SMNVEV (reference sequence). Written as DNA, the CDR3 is TGTGTCAGCACCCCCAGGGGCTCCTACGAGCAGTACTTC. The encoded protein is CVSTPRGSYEQYF.

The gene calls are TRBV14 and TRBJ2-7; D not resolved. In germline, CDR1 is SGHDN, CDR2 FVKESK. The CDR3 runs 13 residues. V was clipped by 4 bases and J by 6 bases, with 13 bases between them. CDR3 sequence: CASSPSWGSEQYF. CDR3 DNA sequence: TGTGCCAGCAGCCCCTCCTGGGGTAGCGAGCAGTACTTC.

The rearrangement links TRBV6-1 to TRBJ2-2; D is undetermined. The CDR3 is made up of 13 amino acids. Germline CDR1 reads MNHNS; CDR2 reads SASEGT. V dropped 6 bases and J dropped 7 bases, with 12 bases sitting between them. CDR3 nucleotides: TGTGCCAGCAGAAAGCTAGATAACGGGGAGCTGTTTTTT. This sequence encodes CASRKLDNGELFF.

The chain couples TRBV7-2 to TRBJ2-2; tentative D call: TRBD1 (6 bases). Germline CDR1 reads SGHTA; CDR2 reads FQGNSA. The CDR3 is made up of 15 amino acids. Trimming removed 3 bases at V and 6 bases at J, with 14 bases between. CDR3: CASSFRGSSAGELFF. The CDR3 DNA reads TGTGCCAGCAGCTTCAGGGGTTCGTCAGCCGGGGAGCTGTTTTTT.

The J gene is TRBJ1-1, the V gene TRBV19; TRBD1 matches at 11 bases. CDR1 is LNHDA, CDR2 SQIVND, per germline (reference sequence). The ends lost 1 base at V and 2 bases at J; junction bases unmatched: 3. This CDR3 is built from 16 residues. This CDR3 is CASSIGTGGANTEAFF. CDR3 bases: TGTGCCAGTAGTATAGGGACAGGGGGCGCAAACACTGAAGCTTTCTTT.

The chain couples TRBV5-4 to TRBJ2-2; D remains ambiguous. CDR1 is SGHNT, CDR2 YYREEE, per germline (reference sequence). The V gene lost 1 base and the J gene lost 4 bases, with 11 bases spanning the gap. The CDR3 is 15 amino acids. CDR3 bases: TGTGCCAGCAGCTTGTACCAGGAAGCCACCGGGGAGCTGTTTTTT. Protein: CASSLYQEATGELFF.

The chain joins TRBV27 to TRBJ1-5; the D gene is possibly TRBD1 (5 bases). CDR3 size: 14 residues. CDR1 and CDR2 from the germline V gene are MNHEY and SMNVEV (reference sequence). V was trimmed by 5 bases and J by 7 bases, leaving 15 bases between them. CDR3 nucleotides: TGTGCCAGCAGTGACCCAGGGACTGGGCAGCCCCAGCATTTT. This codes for CASSDPGTGQPQHF.